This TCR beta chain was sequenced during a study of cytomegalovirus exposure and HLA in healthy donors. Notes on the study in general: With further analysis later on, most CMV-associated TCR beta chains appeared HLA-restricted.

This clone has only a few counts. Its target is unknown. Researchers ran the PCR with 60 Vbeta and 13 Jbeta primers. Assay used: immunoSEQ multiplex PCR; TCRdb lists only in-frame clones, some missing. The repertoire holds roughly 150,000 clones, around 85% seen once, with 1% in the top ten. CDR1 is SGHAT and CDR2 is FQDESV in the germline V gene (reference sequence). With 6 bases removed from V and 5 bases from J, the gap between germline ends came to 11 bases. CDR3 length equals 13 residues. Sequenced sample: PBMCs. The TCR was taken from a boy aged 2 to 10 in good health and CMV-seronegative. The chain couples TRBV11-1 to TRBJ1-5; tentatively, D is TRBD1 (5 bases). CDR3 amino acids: CASSWDLYQPQHF. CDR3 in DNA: TGTGCCAGCAGTTGGGACTTATATCAGCCCCAGCATTTT.